This TCR beta chain was captured by sequencing in a study of cytomegalovirus exposure and HLA in healthy donors. Findings and caveats of the study: TCR beta sequences reportedly predicted most subjects' HLA-A and HLA-B alleles accurately. A few chains tied to CMV proved CMV antigen-specific in vitro.

The CDR3 has 15 amino acids. In germline, CDR1 is SGHDT, CDR2 YYEEEE. Trimming shortened V by 2 bases and J by 1 base, and 12 bases separated the two germline ends. Details on this clone: Its antigen is unknown.

In the PCR, 60 Vbeta and 13 Jbeta primers were used. Method: immunoSEQ multiplex PCR; TCRdb's copy keeps in-frame clones and lacks some. The table shows about 130,000 clones, with around 85% occurring only once. The receptor was isolated from a man between 18 and 29 years old in good health and CMV-seropositive. Sequencing used PBMCs. The chain joins TRBV5-6 to TRBJ2-5; D is undetermined. Here the CDR3 reads CASSLRQAGQETQYF. The DNA of the CDR3 is TGTGCCAGCAGCTTACGACAAGCCGGCCAAGAGACCCAGTACTTC.